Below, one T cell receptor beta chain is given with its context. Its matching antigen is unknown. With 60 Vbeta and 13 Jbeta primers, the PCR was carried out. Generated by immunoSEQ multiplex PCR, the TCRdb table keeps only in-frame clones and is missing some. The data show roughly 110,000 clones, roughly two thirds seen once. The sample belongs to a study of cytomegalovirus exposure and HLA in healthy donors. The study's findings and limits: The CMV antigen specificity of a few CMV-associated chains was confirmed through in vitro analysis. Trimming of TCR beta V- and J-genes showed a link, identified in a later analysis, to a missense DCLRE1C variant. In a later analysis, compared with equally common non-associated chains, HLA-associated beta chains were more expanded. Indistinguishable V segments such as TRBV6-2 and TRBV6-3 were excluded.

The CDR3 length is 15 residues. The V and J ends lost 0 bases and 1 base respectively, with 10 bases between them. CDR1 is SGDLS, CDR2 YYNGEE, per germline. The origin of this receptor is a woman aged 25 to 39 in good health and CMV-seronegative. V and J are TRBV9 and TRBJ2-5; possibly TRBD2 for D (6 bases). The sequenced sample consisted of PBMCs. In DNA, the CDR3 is TGTGCCAGCAGCGTAGCTTGGGGGGTCCAAGAGACCCAGTACTTC. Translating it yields CASSVAWGVQETQYF.